Listed below are T cell receptor beta chains from one sample, sequenced in a study of blood T cell repertoires in COVID-19. Sequenced by immunoSEQ multiplex PCR; TCRdb stores in-frame clones only, minus some. The sample holds 150,000 to 200,000 clones, around 80% seen once. The sample was PBMCs or T cells enriched from blood (not recorded which). The receptors come from a woman aged 45 to 65 with acute COVID-19. The CDR3 runs from the conserved cysteine through the conserved F or W. Each record gives: J gene, D gene, clone size, V gene, CDR3 protein, CDR3 DNA. A D gene is named only where the DNA matches it firmly. Only some rows state a clone size, as once, few, many or a class for expanded clones.

j_gene: TRBJ2-5
d_gene: NA
abundance: NA
v_gene: TRBV27
CDR3aa: CASSLKLAGQETQYF
CDR3nt: TGTGCCAGCAGTTTAAAACTCGCGGGACAAGAGACCCAGTACTTC

j_gene: TRBJ1-2
d_gene: TRBD1
abundance: few
v_gene: TRBV10-2
CDR3aa: CASRPGQGASYGYTF
CDR3nt: TGCGCCTCCAGACCCGGACAGGGGGCGTCTTATGGCTACACCTTC

j_gene: TRBJ1-4
d_gene: NA
abundance: NA
v_gene: TRBV7-9
CDR3aa: CASSLGNSLNEKLFF
CDR3nt: TGTGCCAGCAGCTTAGGTAACAGCCTCAATGAAAAACTGTTTTTT

j_gene: TRBJ1-1
d_gene: TRBD1
abundance: NA
v_gene: TRBV6-4
CDR3aa: CASSDGQGASEAFF
CDR3nt: TGTGCCAGCAGTGACGGACAGGGGGCGTCTGAAGCTTTCTTT

j_gene: TRBJ1-4
d_gene: TRBD1
abundance: NA
v_gene: TRBV6-5
CDR3aa: CASRIIGQGDEKLFF
CDR3nt: TGTGCCAGCAGGATCATTGGACAGGGAGATGAAAAACTGTTTTTT

j_gene: TRBJ2-1
d_gene: TRBD1
abundance: few
v_gene: TRBV11-2
CDR3aa: CASSPARGSWDRVLNEQFF
CDR3nt: TGTGCCAGCAGCCCGGCACGCGGGTCTTGGGACAGGGTGCTCAATGAGCAGTTCTTC

j_gene: TRBJ1-3
d_gene: TRBD1
abundance: NA
v_gene: TRBV4-2
CDR3aa: CASSQQQGASGNTIYF
CDR3nt: TGTGCCAGCAGCCAGCAACAGGGGGCGAGCGGAAACACCATATATTTT

j_gene: TRBJ1-5
d_gene: NA
abundance: NA
v_gene: TRBV19
CDR3aa: CASSTGAPQHF
CDR3nt: TGTGCCAGTAGTACGGGAGCTCCCCAGCATTTT

j_gene: TRBJ2-3
d_gene: NA
abundance: NA
v_gene: TRBV11-3
CDR3aa: CASSLAAGQPQYF
CDR3nt: TGTGCCAGCAGCTTAGCCGCGGGCCAGCCGCAGTATTTT

j_gene: TRBJ2-1
d_gene: NA
abundance: NA
v_gene: TRBV6-1
CDR3aa: CASSEGDYNEQFF
CDR3nt: TGTGCCAGCAGTGAAGGAGACTACAATGAGCAGTTCTTC

j_gene: TRBJ2-3
d_gene: NA
abundance: many
v_gene: TRBV2
CDR3aa: CASSVGKGVGTDTQYF
CDR3nt: TGTGCCAGCAGTGTCGGGAAGGGGGTAGGCACAGATACGCAGTATTTT

j_gene: TRBJ1-6
d_gene: TRBD1
abundance: NA
v_gene: TRBV11-2
CDR3aa: CASSRDRVLSPLHF
CDR3nt: TGTGCCAGCAGCCGGGACAGGGTATTGTCACCCCTCCACTTT

j_gene: TRBJ2-1
d_gene: TRBD2
abundance: NA
v_gene: TRBV7-9
CDR3aa: CASSGLAVSYNEQFF
CDR3nt: TGTGCCAGCAGCGGACTAGCGGTCTCCTACAATGAGCAGTTCTTC

j_gene: TRBJ1-5
d_gene: NA
abundance: once
v_gene: TRBV28
CDR3aa: CASSASGSNQPQHF
CDR3nt: TGTGCCAGCAGTGCTAGTGGCAGCAATCAGCCCCAGCATTTT

j_gene: TRBJ2-1
d_gene: NA
abundance: once
v_gene: TRBV5-1
CDR3aa: CASSLAGSEQFF
CDR3nt: TGCGCCAGCAGCTTGGCCGGTTCCGAGCAGTTCTTC

j_gene: TRBJ1-2
d_gene: TRBD1
abundance: NA
v_gene: TRBV28
CDR3aa: CASSPRHRGGYGYTF
CDR3nt: TGTGCCAGCAGTCCCAGGCACAGGGGTGGCTATGGCTACACCTTC

j_gene: TRBJ1-1
d_gene: NA
abundance: NA
v_gene: TRBV21-1
CDR3aa: CASSPDRGGEAFF
CDR3nt: TGTGCCAGCAGCCCAGACAGGGGAGGTGAAGCTTTCTTT

j_gene: TRBJ1-1
d_gene: NA
abundance: NA
v_gene: TRBV5-1
CDR3aa: CASSPDGQGNTEAFF
CDR3nt: TGCGCCAGCAGCCCGGACGGCCAGGGGAACACTGAAGCTTTCTTT

j_gene: TRBJ1-2
d_gene: NA
abundance: once
v_gene: TRBV25-1
CDR3aa: CASSAGGGNYGYTF
CDR3nt: TGTGCCAGCAGTGCGGGGGGAGGTAACTATGGCTACACCTTC

j_gene: TRBJ1-5
d_gene: NA
abundance: NA
v_gene: TRBV19
CDR3aa: CASTQAYNQPQHF
CDR3nt: TGTGCCAGTACTCAGGCCTACAATCAGCCCCAGCATTTT

j_gene: TRBJ1-5
d_gene: NA
abundance: NA
v_gene: TRBV18
CDR3aa: CASSQGGTILPQHF
CDR3nt: TGTGCCAGCTCACAGGGGGGGACCATATTACCCCAGCATTTT

j_gene: TRBJ1-3
d_gene: TRBD1
abundance: NA
v_gene: TRBV6-5
CDR3aa: CASSYGGQENTIYF
CDR3nt: TGTGCCAGCAGTTACGGGGGACAGGAAAACACCATATATTTT

j_gene: TRBJ1-2
d_gene: NA
abundance: NA
v_gene: TRBV4-2
CDR3aa: CASGNPTGIYGYTF
CDR3nt: TGTGCCAGCGGCAATCCCACAGGGATCTATGGCTACACCTTC

j_gene: TRBJ2-1
d_gene: NA
abundance: NA
v_gene: TRBV11-3
CDR3aa: CASSFDEGSYNEQFF
CDR3nt: TGTGCCAGCAGCTTTGACGAGGGTTCCTACAATGAGCAGTTCTTC

j_gene: TRBJ2-2
d_gene: NA
abundance: NA
v_gene: TRBV7-2
CDR3aa: CASSRRTEISGELFF
CDR3nt: TGTGCCAGCAGCCGCCGGACAGAAATCTCTGGGGAGCTGTTTTTT

j_gene: TRBJ1-2
d_gene: NA
abundance: NA
v_gene: TRBV11-2
CDR3aa: CASSPMLPHGYTF
CDR3nt: TGTGCCAGCAGCCCTATGTTGCCCCATGGCTACACCTTC

j_gene: TRBJ2-1
d_gene: TRBD1
abundance: NA
v_gene: TRBV28
CDR3aa: CASRPGQAYNEQFF
CDR3nt: TGTGCCAGCAGACCGGGACAGGCCTACAATGAGCAGTTCTTC

j_gene: TRBJ1-1
d_gene: TRBD1
abundance: NA
v_gene: TRBV6-5
CDR3aa: CASHGGTGNTEAFF
CDR3nt: TGTGCCAGCCACGGAGGGACAGGGAACACTGAAGCTTTCTTT

j_gene: TRBJ2-1
d_gene: NA
abundance: NA
v_gene: TRBV28
CDR3aa: CASSLLGIEAYNEQFF
CDR3nt: TGTGCCAGCAGTTTACTTGGCATTGAGGCCTACAATGAGCAGTTCTTC

j_gene: TRBJ2-3
d_gene: TRBD2
abundance: NA
v_gene: TRBV7-8
CDR3aa: CASLAGGPRDADTQYF
CDR3nt: TGTGCCAGCCTAGCGGGGGGGCCCAGGGACGCAGATACGCAGTATTTT

j_gene: TRBJ1-3
d_gene: NA
abundance: NA
v_gene: TRBV28
CDR3aa: CASSPLRDLANTIYF
CDR3nt: TGTGCCAGCAGCCCCCTGAGGGACTTGGCGAACACCATATATTTT

j_gene: TRBJ2-2
d_gene: NA
abundance: NA
v_gene: TRBV19
CDR3aa: CAIQRAGTGELFF
CDR3nt: TGTGCCATTCAAAGGGCGGGCACCGGGGAGCTGTTTTTT

j_gene: TRBJ1-4
d_gene: NA
abundance: NA
v_gene: TRBV7-8
CDR3aa: CASSLGGQWEKLFF
CDR3nt: TGTGCCAGCAGCTTAGGAGGACAGTGGGAAAAACTGTTTTTT

j_gene: TRBJ1-2
d_gene: NA
abundance: NA
v_gene: TRBV3-1/TRBV3-2
CDR3aa: CASSQDHGGRGYTF
CDR3nt: TGTGCCAGCAGCCAAGATCATGGGGGCCGGGGCTACACCTTC

j_gene: TRBJ2-5
d_gene: TRBD2
abundance: NA
v_gene: TRBV29-1
CDR3aa: CSVPPAGGLQETQYF
CDR3nt: TGCAGCGTTCCCCCGGCGGGGGGATTACAAGAGACCCAGTACTTC

j_gene: TRBJ1-1
d_gene: NA
abundance: NA
v_gene: TRBV6-5
CDR3aa: CASSPNRVRNTEAFF
CDR3nt: TGTGCCAGCAGTCCAAACAGGGTGAGGAACACTGAAGCTTTCTTT

j_gene: TRBJ1-5
d_gene: NA
abundance: NA
v_gene: TRBV6-5
CDR3aa: CASSSGRVNQPQHF
CDR3nt: TGTGCCAGCAGCTCCGGGAGGGTAAATCAGCCCCAGCATTTT

j_gene: TRBJ1-5
d_gene: NA
abundance: NA
v_gene: TRBV24-1
CDR3aa: CATSEARVGGNQPQHF
CDR3nt: TGTGCCACCAGTGAGGCCAGGGTAGGGGGCAATCAGCCCCAGCATTTT

j_gene: TRBJ2-3
d_gene: NA
abundance: few
v_gene: TRBV6-4
CDR3aa: CASSVSSRDTQYF
CDR3nt: TGTGCCAGCAGTGTCTCAAGCAGGGATACGCAGTATTTT

j_gene: TRBJ2-2
d_gene: TRBD1
abundance: once
v_gene: TRBV7-9
CDR3aa: CASSQRQGGIGELFF
CDR3nt: TGTGCCAGCAGCCAAAGACAGGGGGGGATCGGGGAGCTGTTTTTT

j_gene: TRBJ1-5
d_gene: NA
abundance: NA
v_gene: TRBV3-1/TRBV3-2
CDR3aa: CASSHRRAGQPQHF
CDR3nt: TGTGCCAGCAGCCACCGGAGGGCAGGTCAGCCCCAGCATTTT

j_gene: TRBJ1-6
d_gene: NA
abundance: NA
v_gene: TRBV7-9
CDR3aa: CASSFIRERNSPLHF
CDR3nt: TGTGCCAGCAGCTTCATCAGGGAAAGGAATTCACCCCTCCACTTT

j_gene: TRBJ1-1
d_gene: TRBD1
abundance: NA
v_gene: TRBV2
CDR3aa: CASSWDRGLGTEAFF
CDR3nt: TGTGCCAGCAGTTGGGACAGGGGGCTGGGCACTGAAGCTTTCTTT

j_gene: TRBJ2-1
d_gene: TRBD1
abundance: NA
v_gene: TRBV5-1
CDR3aa: CASGGDRAAYNEQFF
CDR3nt: TGCGCCAGCGGGGGAGACAGGGCCGCCTACAATGAGCAGTTCTTC

j_gene: TRBJ1-4
d_gene: TRBD1
abundance: few
v_gene: TRBV7-7
CDR3aa: CASSLNRGPNEKLFF
CDR3nt: TGTGCCAGCAGCCTAAACAGGGGCCCTAATGAAAAACTGTTTTTT

j_gene: TRBJ1-1
d_gene: NA
abundance: NA
v_gene: TRBV7-8
CDR3aa: CASSLLQGARSTEAFF
CDR3nt: TGTGCCAGCAGCTTACTACAGGGTGCGAGGTCCACTGAAGCTTTCTTT

j_gene: TRBJ1-5
d_gene: NA
abundance: NA
v_gene: TRBV2
CDR3aa: CASNNRDSNQPQHF
CDR3nt: TGTGCCAGCAATAACAGGGATAGCAATCAGCCCCAGCATTTT

j_gene: TRBJ1-2
d_gene: NA
abundance: NA
v_gene: TRBV7-2
CDR3aa: CASSLDQGPNYGYTF
CDR3nt: TGTGCCAGCAGCTTAGATCAGGGGCCGAACTATGGCTACACCTTC

j_gene: TRBJ1-6
d_gene: NA
abundance: NA
v_gene: TRBV6-2/TRBV6-3
CDR3aa: CASSYGAYNSPLHF
CDR3nt: TGTGCCAGCAGTTACGGAGCCTATAATTCACCCCTCCACTTT

j_gene: TRBJ1-5
d_gene: NA
abundance: NA
v_gene: TRBV19
CDR3aa: CASSPRLQGRNYQPQHF
CDR3nt: TGTGCCAGTAGTCCAAGGTTACAGGGCCGTAATTATCAGCCCCAGCATTTT

j_gene: TRBJ1-2
d_gene: NA
abundance: NA
v_gene: TRBV12-1
CDR3aa: CASSPRQGPYGYTF
CDR3nt: TGTGCCAGCAGCCCCAGACAGGGGCCCTATGGCTACACCTTC

j_gene: TRBJ1-2
d_gene: NA
abundance: few
v_gene: TRBV19
CDR3aa: CASSEAYGYTF
CDR3nt: TGTGCCAGTAGTGAAGCCTATGGCTACACCTTC

j_gene: TRBJ2-1
d_gene: TRBD2
abundance: NA
v_gene: TRBV27
CDR3aa: CASRALRGAYNEQFF
CDR3nt: TGTGCCAGCAGGGCCCTCCGGGGGGCCTACAATGAGCAGTTCTTC

j_gene: TRBJ1-1
d_gene: NA
abundance: NA
v_gene: TRBV12-3/TRBV12-4
CDR3aa: CASSFTVNTEAFF
CDR3nt: TGTGCCAGCAGTTTTACGGTGAACACTGAAGCTTTCTTT

j_gene: TRBJ2-1
d_gene: TRBD2
abundance: once
v_gene: TRBV5-1
CDR3aa: CASSLPLAGDYNEQFF
CDR3nt: TGCGCCAGCAGCTTGCCCCTAGCGGGGGACTACAATGAGCAGTTCTTC

j_gene: TRBJ2-4
d_gene: NA
abundance: once
v_gene: TRBV4-2
CDR3aa: CASSQDSRGRGKNIQYF
CDR3nt: TGTGCCAGCAGCCAAGATTCGAGAGGTAGAGGTAAAAACATTCAGTACTTC

j_gene: TRBJ2-1
d_gene: TRBD1
abundance: NA
v_gene: TRBV30
CDR3aa: CATGQAFKQFF
CDR3nt: TGTGCCACCGGACAGGCCTTCAAGCAGTTCTTC

j_gene: TRBJ1-3
d_gene: NA
abundance: NA
v_gene: TRBV7-3
CDR3aa: CASSSTTGHSGNTIYF
CDR3nt: TGTGCCAGCAGCTCGACGACAGGACACTCTGGAAACACCATATATTTT

j_gene: TRBJ1-1
d_gene: TRBD1
abundance: NA
v_gene: TRBV14
CDR3aa: CASSNRGVAFF
CDR3nt: TGTGCCAGCAGCAACAGGGGGGTAGCTTTCTTT